This T cell receptor (beta chain) was captured in a study of CD8+CD57+ T cells in acquired aplastic anemia. Study context: Isolated CD4+ and CD8+ cells, once sorted, yielded DNA averaging roughly 3 ug.

The TCR beta profiling, which covered VDJ combination and CDR3 sequence, was carried out using genomic DNA as the template. MiXCR, applied by TCRdb to the reads, yields one record per CDR3 protein. This sample has about 160,000 distinct CDR3 sequences, with around half found just once. This clonotype has just a few counts. Individuals selected for sequencing had exhibited CD8+CD57+ cell expansion on flow cytometry. Every one of the patients had aplastic anemia (severe, acquired). Prior therapy had not been administered to any patient at the time of blood sampling. Unmatched junction bases numbered 10, after V lost 5 bases and J lost 9 bases. CDR1 and CDR2 from the germline V gene are SNHLY and FYNNEI. The CDR3 is 13 residues long.

The specimen was sorted CD4+, CD8+, or CD8+CD57+ T cells (not recorded which) from PBMCs. The chain uses TRBV2 and TRBJ2-7; 7 positions agree with TRBD2. The clonotype originates from a human donor with aplastic anemia. The CDR3 is CASSRDGLDTQYV. DNA for the CDR3: TGTGCCAGCAGTCGGGACGGACTAGATACGCAGTACGTC.